This TCR beta chain was profiled in a study of molecular identifiers for immune sequencing clone quantification. The V gene lost 3 bases and the J gene lost 0 bases, with 9 bases spanning the gap. This CDR3 contains 15 residues. From germline, CDR1 is SGHTA and CDR2 FQGTGA. TCRdb processed the PCR reads anew with MiXCR; each CDR3 protein has one entry. Here the sample spans more than 450,000 distinct CDR3 sequences, 20% to 25% being singletons. The CD8+CD4-CCR7+CD45RA+ phenotype defined the sorted naive CD8 T cells. Source material: naive CD8+ T cells from blood, with Jurkat cell RNA spiked in. The subset denotes: FACS-sorted CD8+CD4-CCR7+CD45RA+ naive T cells. The V and J genes are TRBV7-3 and TRBJ2-4, with D uncertain. The receptor was isolated from a human donor in good health. Some libraries in this study had Jurkat cell RNA spiked in. DNA for the CDR3: TGTGCCAGCAGCTTGATCCCCATAGCCAAAAACATTCAGTACTTC. Protein sequence: CASSLIPIAKNIQYF.